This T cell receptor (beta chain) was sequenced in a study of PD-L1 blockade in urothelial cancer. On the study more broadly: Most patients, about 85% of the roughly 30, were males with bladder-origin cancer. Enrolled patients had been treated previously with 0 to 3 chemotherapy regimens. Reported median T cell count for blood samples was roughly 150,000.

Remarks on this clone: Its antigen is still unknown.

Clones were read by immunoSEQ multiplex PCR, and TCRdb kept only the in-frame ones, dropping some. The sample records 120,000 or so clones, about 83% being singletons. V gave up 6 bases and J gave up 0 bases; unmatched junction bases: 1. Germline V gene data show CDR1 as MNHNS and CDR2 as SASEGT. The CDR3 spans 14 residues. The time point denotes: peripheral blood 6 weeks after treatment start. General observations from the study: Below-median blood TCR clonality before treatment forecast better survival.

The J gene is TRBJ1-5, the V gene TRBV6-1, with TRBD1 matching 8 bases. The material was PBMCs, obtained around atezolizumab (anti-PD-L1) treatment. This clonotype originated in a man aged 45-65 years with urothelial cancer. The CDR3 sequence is CASRGTGSNQPQHF. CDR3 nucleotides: TGTGCCAGCAGGGGGACAGGTAGCAATCAGCCCCAGCATTTT.